These 21 T cell receptor beta chains came from one sample sequenced in a study of shared clonotypes between healthy human individuals. Some clones are missing from TCRdb's copy, which holds only in-frame ones; the method was immunoSEQ multiplex PCR. This table has 2 million to 2.5 million clones, 85% to 95% appearing once. Sequencing was done on a sample of naive CD4+ T cells from PBMCs. Sample subset: CD45RA+ positively selected. Every receptor here comes from a man aged 18 to 29 in good health. Some clones in this sample may be carry-over from other donors' samples.

This sequence joins TRBV4-1 and TRBJ2-6; D gene uncertain. CDR3 length: 15 residues. V dropped 1 base and J dropped 4 bases, with 8 bases sitting between them. Germline lookup yields CDR1 MGHRA and CDR2 YSYEKL. Here the CDR3 DNA reads TGCGCCAGCAGCCAAGTTCGTACCGGGGCCAACGTCCTGACTTTC. Protein product: CASSQVRTGANVLTF.

As DNA, the CDR3 is TGTGCCAGCAGCGACCTCGGCAGGGCGTTCGGCTACACCTTC. It is translated as CASSDLGRAFGYTF. J is TRBJ1-2 and V is TRBV28, with a tentative D call TRBD1 (5 bases). CDR1 and CDR2 (germline): MDHEN, SYDVKM. V was shortened by 6 bases and J by 8 bases, with 19 bases between the two germline ends. The CDR3 is made up of 14 amino acids.

The chain recombines TRBV25-1 with TRBJ2-7, with unresolved D. From germline, CDR1 is MGHDK and CDR2 SYGVNS. Trimming removed 3 bases at V and 1 base at J, with 7 bases between. The length of the CDR3 is 13 residues. Written as DNA, the CDR3 is TGTGCCAGCAGTGAGACGCGGTCCTACGAGCAGTACTTC. This translates into CASSETRSYEQYF.

This clone was recorded once. V gene TRBV2 combines with J gene TRBJ2-7; D is unclear. Per germline, CDR1 SNHLY and CDR2 FYNNEI. The V end lost 4 bases, the J end lost 2 bases, and 12 bases lay between the germline ends. The CDR3 is made up of 14 amino acids. CDR3 nucleotides: TGTGCCAGCAGTGGTACGAACGGCCCCTACGAGCAGTACTTC. Protein: CASSGTNGPYEQYF.

The gene calls are TRBV7-9 and TRBJ1-3; D unclear. The V end lost 0 bases, the J end lost 0 bases, and 12 bases lay between the germline ends. From germline, CDR1 is SEHNR and CDR2 FQNEAQ (reference sequence). The CDR3 runs 17 residues. The CDR3 spells CASSLAGRAGSGNTIYF. In DNA, the CDR3 is TGTGCCAGCAGCTTAGCGGGGAGGGCGGGCTCTGGAAACACCATATATTTT.

To note about this clone: The same CDR3 also results from other DNA sequences found in this sample. The chain employs TRBV5-1 and TRBJ1-2; TRBD1 matches at 8 bases. V lost 3 bases, J lost 0 bases, and 1 base stayed unmatched. The CDR3 is 14 amino acids. Per germline, CDR1 SGHRS and CDR2 YFSETQ. The CDR3 loop reads CASSSGQANYGYTF. CDR3 coding DNA: TGCGCCAGCAGCTCGGGACAGGCTAACTATGGCTACACCTTC.

This clone was counted a single time. This rearrangement joins TRBV13 to TRBJ1-3; 7 bases fit TRBD1. The germline V gene has CDR1 PRHDT and CDR2 FYEKMQ (reference sequence). Trimming removed 3 bases from V and 3 bases from J; junction bases left unmatched: 5. The CDR3 extends over 15 amino acids. Here the CDR3 DNA reads TGTGCCAGCAGCTTCGGACAGGACTTTGGAAACACCATATATTTT. Its translation: CASSFGQDFGNTIYF.

This rearrangement joins TRBV5-1 to TRBJ2-7, with D tentatively TRBD1 (5 bases). Germline CDR1 SGHRS, CDR2 YFSETQ. This CDR3 has 15 residues. Trimming took off 0 bases at V and 2 bases at J, with 12 bases between the two ends. CDR3 loop: CASSLGQGPPYEQYF. The DNA of the CDR3 is TGCGCCAGCAGCTTGGGGCAGGGTCCCCCCTACGAGCAGTACTTC.

The chain links TRBV11-2 to TRBJ2-2; D possibly corresponds to TRBD2 (5 bases). The CDR3 length is 15 residues. Trimming took off 2 bases at V and 5 bases at J, with 12 bases between the two ends. The germline CDR1 and CDR2 sequences are SGHAT and FQNNGV. CDR3 sequence (DNA): TGTGCCAGCAGCTTACAGCATCCGGGAACCGGGGAGCTGTTTTTT. Protein sequence: CASSLQHPGTGELFF.

The V gene is TRBV7-2, the J gene TRBJ2-7; possible D gene TRBD1, 6 bases. V was pared by 2 bases and J by 3 bases, with 14 bases between. This CDR3 spans 15 amino acids. Germline assignment: CDR1 SGHTA and CDR2 FQGNSA. As DNA, the CDR3 is TGTGCCAGCAGCTTAACCAGGGACAATTTCTACGAGCAGTACTTC. Residues: CASSLTRDNFYEQYF.

The chain employs TRBV5-4 and TRBJ2-5; 7 bases agree with TRBD1. Germline CDR1 SGHNT, CDR2 YYREEE (reference sequence). The trim removed 4 bases at V and 5 bases at J, leaving 11 bases unmatched. This CDR3 is 15 amino acids long. CDR3 bases: TGTGCCAGCAGCGCGAACAGGGGAAGAGGGGAGACCCAGTACTTC. Translated: CASSANRGRGETQYF.

This rearrangement joins TRBV5-6 to TRBJ2-2; 11 positions match TRBD2. With V trimmed by 2 bases and J by 5 bases, 2 bases remained unmatched. Germline CDR1 and CDR2: SGHDT and YYEEEE. There are 15 residues in the CDR3. This CDR3 is CASSLLAGVTGELFF. The CDR3 DNA reads TGTGCCAGCAGCTTACTAGCGGGGGTTACCGGGGAGCTGTTTTTT.

The CDR3 sequence: CASSPGTVSTDTQYF. For the CDR3, the DNA is TGTGCCAGCAGCCCCGGGACAGTGAGCACAGATACGCAGTATTTT. The chain employs TRBV11-3 and TRBJ2-3; TRBD1 agrees at 7 bases. The CDR3 length is 15 residues. Germline V gene sequence: CDR1 SGHNT, CDR2 YENEEA. V lost 5 bases to trimming and J lost 0 bases; unmatched junction nucleotides: 5.

The gene calls are TRBV14 and TRBJ1-2; D might be TRBD1 (5 bases). The CDR3 runs to 14 residues. Trimming took 5 bases from V and 0 from J, leaving 10 bases between them. Germline CDR1 reads SGHDN; CDR2 reads FVKESK. Here the CDR3 DNA reads TGTGCCAGCAGCGCGCGAGGGGCTAACTATGGCTACACCTTC. Translated: CASSARGANYGYTF.

The V gene is TRBV30, the J gene TRBJ2-7; D perhaps matches TRBD1 (5 bases). Germline lookup yields CDR1 GTSNPN and CDR2 SVGIG (reference sequence). CDR3 length equals 12 residues. The germline V and J ends were trimmed by 3 bases and 2 bases, with 8 bases remaining between them. CDR3: CAWRPDTYEQYF. The CDR3 DNA is TGTGCCTGGAGACCGGACACCTACGAGCAGTACTTC.

The chain links TRBV2 to TRBJ1-6; D is unresolved. In germline, CDR1 is SNHLY, CDR2 FYNNEI. There are 12 residues in the CDR3. V lost 2 bases, J lost 9 bases, and 5 bases lay in between. In DNA form, the CDR3 reads TGTGCCAGCAGTGAATACGTTTCACCCCTCCACTTT. Translated: CASSEYVSPLHF.

The CDR3: CASSSHSEPGVDEKLFF. CDR3 coding DNA: TGTGCCAGCAGCTCGCATTCGGAACCGGGGGTGGATGAAAAACTGTTTTTT. V and J are TRBV28 and TRBJ1-4; D is perhaps TRBD1 (5 bases). The germline V gene encodes CDR1 MDHEN and CDR2 SYDVKM. V lost 6 bases and J 6 bases, leaving 23 bases between the germline ends. CDR3 length: 17 amino acids.

CDR3: CASRLAGVTDTQYF. As DNA, the CDR3 is TGTGCCAGCAGGTTAGCGGGAGTAACAGATACGCAGTATTTT. The chain has TRBV6-5 and TRBJ2-3; TRBD2 matches 9 bases. V shed 6 bases, J shed 3 bases, and the junction held 4 bases outside the gene matches. The CDR3 runs to 14 residues. Germline CDR1 is MNHEY and CDR2 is SVGAGI.

This clone occurred a few times. Other DNA sequences in this specimen translate into the identical CDR3. The DNA for the CDR3 is TGTGCCAGCAGTTTAGTAGGACAGGGCAATCAGCCCCAGCATTTT. Translating gives CASSLVGQGNQPQHF. The chain employs TRBV28 and TRBJ1-5, with 7 bases that match TRBD1. Trimming cost V 2 bases and J 2 bases; bases outside gene matches: 3. The CDR3 is 15 amino acids. Germline V gene lookup returns CDR1 MDHEN and CDR2 SYDVKM.

This clone was seen just once. The CDR3 reads CASSAPISTDTQYF. CDR3 in DNA: TGTGCCAGCTCAGCGCCCATTAGCACAGATACGCAGTATTTT. This chain connects TRBV18 to TRBJ2-3, with D unclear. Per the germline V gene, CDR1 is KGHSH and CDR2 is LQKENI. This CDR3 spans 14 amino acids. V lost 5 bases, J lost 0 bases, and 9 bases lay in between.

The chain recombines TRBV10-2 with TRBJ2-3; TRBD1 might be the D (5 bases). CDR3 length: 15 residues. With 6 bases removed from V and 0 bases from J, the gap between germline ends came to 13 bases. Germline lookup yields CDR1 WSHSY and CDR2 SAAADI. CDR3 sequence (DNA): TGCGCCAGCAGCGTTCTAGGGGATAGCACAGATACGCAGTATTTT. The encoded protein is CASSVLGDSTDTQYF.